This entry is about one T cell receptor beta chain. This sample was included in a study of blood T cell repertoires in COVID-19. Study-level background: Samples taken during acute and convalescent COVID-19 were collected in the United States, Italy and Spain. PBMCs, B-cell-depleted T cells, or T cells were the source of the cDNA or gDNA that made up the material.

Libraries were prepared by immunoSEQ multiplex PCR; TCRdb keeps only in-frame clonotypes and omits some of them. The sample has some 250,000 clones, approximately 88% seen once. This CDR3 has 16 amino acids. The ends were cut back, 4 bases at V and 1 base at J, with 15 bases in the middle. Per the germline V gene, CDR1 is MNHNY and CDR2 is SVGAGI (reference sequence). The sequenced material came from peripheral blood. The chain carries TRBV6-6 and TRBJ2-3, with D perhaps matching TRBD2 (6 bases). This receptor was obtained from a human donor in a cohort sampled during active COVID-19. The CDR3 sequence: CASSSHSGGGTDTQYF. CDR3 sequence (DNA): TGTGCCAGCAGTTCCCACAGCGGAGGGGGCACAGATACGCAGTATTTT.